One and the same sample provided the 18 T cell receptor beta chains below, sequenced in a study of T cell responses to AZD1222 COVID-19 vaccine. The table came from immunoSEQ multiplex PCR; TCRdb's copy has only in-frame clones and leaves some out. The table records around 78,000 clones, over 75% of them present only once. The sequenced sample was peripheral blood, obtained 28 days after the second AZD1222 dose. These receptors originate from an adult who received the AZD1222 COVID-19 vaccine.

This clone has more than one count but fewer than ten. This chain connects TRBV5-5 to TRBJ1-5, with no clear D. V shed 4 bases and J shed 1 base, with 18 bases lying between them. Germline values: CDR1 SGHKS, CDR2 YYEKEE (reference sequence). This CDR3 contains 17 residues. CDR3 residues: CASSQGRSDTSNQPQHF. CDR3 DNA sequence: TGTGCCAGCAGCCAAGGTAGATCGGATACGAGCAATCAGCCCCAGCATTTT.

The V call is TRBV11-3, the J call TRBJ2-5; 7 bases are a match to TRBD1. The germline V gene encodes CDR1 SGHNT and CDR2 YENEEA. Trimming removed 5 bases from V and 5 bases from J; junction bases left unmatched: 14. The CDR3 is made up of 16 amino acids. This CDR3 reads CASSGQDRLKGETQYF. CDR3 nucleotide sequence: TGTGCCAGCAGCGGACAGGACAGGCTAAAGGGGGAGACCCAGTACTTC.

The rearrangement joins TRBV19 to TRBJ2-7, with 7 bases aligning to TRBD2. This CDR3 comprises 13 residues. V lost 3 bases to trimming and J lost 6 bases; unmatched junction nucleotides: 5. Germline V gene lookup returns CDR1 LNHDA and CDR2 SQIVND (reference sequence). CDR3 loop: CASSIGREGEQYF. The DNA for the CDR3 is TGTGCCAGTAGTATCGGCAGGGAGGGCGAGCAGTACTTC.

The CDR3 bases are TGCAGCCTACAAACAGAAGGTTACTATGGCTACACCTTC. Protein sequence: CSLQTEGYYGYTF. V and J are TRBV29-1 and TRBJ1-2, with D uncertain. Deletions cut 8 bases from V and 3 bases from J, with 16 bases between. CDR3 size: 13 residues. Germline V gives CDR1 SQVTM, CDR2 ANQGSEA. Complete variable domain (other parts from reference TRBV29-1 and TRBJ1-2): SAVISQKPSRDICQRGTSLTIQCQVDSQVTMMFWYRQQPGQSLTLIATANQGSEATYESGFVIDKFPISRPNLTFSTLTVSNMSPEDSSIYLCSLQTEGYYGYTFGSGTRLTVV.

V is TRBV4-3 and J is TRBJ1-3, with D tentatively TRBD1 (5 bases). The CDR3 runs 16 residues. CDR1 and CDR2 from the germline V gene are LGHNA and YSLEER. V was pared by 0 bases and J by 2 bases, with 11 bases between. CDR3 residues: CASSQERQGAGNTIYF. The CDR3 nucleotides are TGCGCCAGCAGCCAAGAGCGCCAGGGCGCTGGAAACACCATATATTTT.

This clone was found once. V and J are TRBV19 and TRBJ1-1; D unclear. Germline CDR1 is LNHDA and CDR2 is SQIVND (reference sequence). CDR3 length equals 13 residues. Trimming took 4 bases from V and 8 from J, leaving 14 bases between them. CDR3 sequence reads: CASSTVVGPEAFF. The CDR3 DNA is TGTGCCAGTAGTACCGTTGTCGGTCCAGAAGCTTTCTTT.

The chain joins TRBV30 to TRBJ2-7; a weak D match, TRBD1 (7 bases). The CDR3 consists of 13 residues. With 7 bases removed from V and 6 bases from J, the gap between germline ends came to 19 bases. The germline V gene has CDR1 GTSNPN and CDR2 SVGIG (reference sequence). The CDR3 loop reads CASNRQGLGEQYF. CDR3 nucleotide sequence: TGTGCCTCGAACCGACAGGGACTCGGCGAGCAGTACTTC.

V and J are TRBV2 and TRBJ2-5, with 7 bases lining up with TRBD2. The length of the CDR3 is 13 residues. The V gene's germline CDR1 is SNHLY and CDR2 FYNNEI. V lost 5 bases, J lost 2 bases, and 2 bases stayed unmatched. The DNA for the CDR3 is TGTGCCAGCAGTTTGCGGGGGCAAGAGACCCAGTACTTC. It codes for CASSLRGQETQYF.

This chain connects TRBV12-3 or TRBV12-4 to TRBJ1-2, with unresolved D. The CDR3 totals 12 residues. Trimming stripped 3 bases from V and 5 bases from J, with 7 bases between. The CDR3 nucleotides are TGTGCCAGCAGTTTGGCACATTATGGCTACACCTTC. Residues: CASSLAHYGYTF.

This chain connects TRBV19 to TRBJ1-2, with a weak D call TRBD1 (5 bases). V was shortened by 3 bases and J by 3 bases, with 17 bases between the two germline ends. Per germline, CDR1 LNHDA and CDR2 SQIVND (reference sequence). The CDR3 is 16 residues long. The CDR3 sequence: CASSIGDPGIDYGYTF. The CDR3 nucleotides are TGTGCCAGTAGTATCGGGGACCCGGGGATTGACTATGGCTACACCTTC. Full variable domain (remainder filled in from reference TRBV19 and TRBJ1-2): DGGITQSPKYLFRKEGQNVTLSCEQNLNHDAMYWYRQDPGQGLRLIYYSQIVNDFQKGDIAEGYSVSREKKESFPLTVTSAQKNPTAFYLCASSIGDPGIDYGYTFGSGTRLTVV.

V is TRBV2 and J is TRBJ2-2; D uncertain. Germline V gene data show CDR1 as SNHLY and CDR2 as FYNNEI. V lost 0 bases and J lost 6, with 8 bases in between. The CDR3 is made up of 14 amino acids. The CDR3 DNA reads TGTGCCAGCAGTGAAGCGCTTCTGGCCGGGGAGCTGTTTTTT. Translation gives CASSEALLAGELFF.

This rearrangement joins TRBV6-6 to TRBJ1-2; D may be TRBD1 (6 bases). Germline V gene lookup returns CDR1 MNHNY and CDR2 SVGAGI (reference sequence). The CDR3 is made up of 12 amino acids. V lost 6 bases and J lost 6, with 11 bases in between. CDR3 sequence reads: CASRRGPNGYTF. CDR3 DNA: TGTGCCAGCAGGCGGGGGCCCAATGGCTACACCTTC.

This sequence joins TRBV6-4 and TRBJ1-2, with 9 bases that match TRBD1. V was clipped by 3 bases and J by 6 bases; unmatched bases: 5. Germline assignment: CDR1 MRHNA and CDR2 SNTAGT. There are 14 residues in the CDR3. The CDR3 DNA sequence: TGTGCCAGCAGTGAAAGGACAGGGGAGGATGGCTACACCTTC. Translating gives CASSERTGEDGYTF.

This clone is termed medium-sized. The V and J genes are TRBV7-9 and TRBJ1-6; 7 nucleotides align to TRBD1. Looked up from germline, CDR1 is SEHNR and CDR2 is FQNEAQ (reference sequence). The CDR3 length is 14 residues. The V gene end was trimmed by 5 bases and the J gene end by 6 bases; junction bases not matched to a gene: 4. CDR3 DNA: TGTGCCAGCAGCCAGGGACAGACTAATTCACCCCTCCACTTT. Translating it yields CASSQGQTNSPLHF.

The CDR3 sequence is CASADSLNTEAFF. The CDR3 DNA is TGTGCCAGCGCGGATAGTCTTAACACTGAAGCTTTCTTT. This chain joins TRBV6-4 and TRBJ1-1, with no clear D. Trimming removed 8 bases at V and 2 bases at J, with 12 bases between. The germline CDR1 and CDR2 sequences are MRHNA and SNTAGT. The CDR3 length is 13 residues.

This chain links TRBV20-1 with TRBJ1-1; D not resolved. There are 14 residues in the CDR3. The V gene's germline CDR1 is DFQATT and CDR2 SNEGSKA (reference sequence). V dropped 3 bases and J dropped 5 bases, with 16 bases sitting between them. The CDR3 bases are TGCAGTGCTAGTTTTTCGGGGATTGGAACTGAAGCTTTCTTT. Residues: CSASFSGIGTEAFF.

The rearrangement links TRBV20-1 to TRBJ1-4; D is undetermined. CDR3 length: 11 residues. Germline CDR1 DFQATT, CDR2 SNEGSKA (reference sequence). V shed 6 bases and J shed 7 bases, with 9 bases lying between them. The CDR3 here is CSALLREKLFF. The CDR3 bases are TGCAGTGCCTTACTCCGTGAAAAACTGTTTTTT.

The rearrangement uses TRBV6-5 and TRBJ2-7, with D possibly TRBD2 on 6 matching bases. The V gene lost 8 bases and the J gene lost 2 bases, with 13 bases spanning the gap. Germline values: CDR1 MNHEY, CDR2 SVGAGI. This CDR3 has 13 amino acids. The CDR3: CASCTGSPYEQYF. DNA for the CDR3: TGTGCCAGCTGTACCGGGAGCCCCTACGAGCAGTACTTC.